The 15 T cell receptor beta chains below were found in one sample sequenced in a study of vaccination effects on CD4 cells after COVID-19. ViraFEST expansion of antigen-specific CD4+ T cells with viral peptide pools preceded sequencing. Following 10 days of culture, CD4+ T cells were isolated. Nucleocapsid antibodies were negative in the vaccine recipients, who had never had SARS-CoV-2 infection. Sequencing used immunoSEQ multiplex PCR; TCRdb keeps in-frame clones, though not all of them. The sample lists about 45,000 clones, around 78% occurring once. Their antigens are not known. Source: CD4+ T cells from PBMCs cultured with SARS-CoV-2 spike peptides, taken before COVID-19 vaccination. The receptors originated from a human donor who received a COVID-19 vaccine.

This clone has a handful of counts. The chain carries TRBV9 and TRBJ1-5; D gene ambiguous. V dropped 0 bases and J dropped 6 bases, with 10 bases sitting between them. Germline values: CDR1 SGDLS, CDR2 YYNGEE. CDR3 length: 14 residues. The CDR3 sequence is CASSVAGVGQPQHF. DNA for the CDR3: TGTGCCAGCAGCGTAGCCGGGGTTGGTCAGCCCCAGCATTTT.

This clone appeared a few times. The rearrangement links TRBV28 to TRBJ1-5; 7 positions agree with TRBD1. V trimming: 10 bases; J trimming: 6 bases; junction bases outside the gene matches: 12. Germline CDR1 MDHEN, CDR2 SYDVKM. The CDR3 has 14 amino acids. CDR3: CATETGSGSQPQHF. Here the CDR3 DNA reads TGTGCCACCGAGACAGGGAGCGGTTCTCAGCCCCAGCATTTT.

The genes are TRBV25-1 and TRBJ1-6, with D possibly being TRBD1 (5 bases). Trimming pared 7 bases from V and 3 bases from J, leaving 13 bases between. The CDR3 is 15 amino acids. Germline assignment: CDR1 MGHDK and CDR2 SYGVNS. The CDR3: CASTQGPNYNSPLHF. The CDR3 DNA follows: TGTGCCAGCACTCAGGGACCGAACTATAATTCACCCCTCCACTTT.

This clone came up once. The V gene is TRBV5-1, the J gene TRBJ2-3, with 10 nucleotides matching TRBD2. V lost 1 base to trimming and J lost 7 bases; unmatched junction nucleotides: 6. This CDR3 region has 15 residues. Germline V lookup: CDR1 SGHRS, CDR2 YFSETQ. CDR3 sequence (DNA): TGCGCCAGCAGCTTGAGGCCTAGCGGGGGAAATACGCAGTATTTT. It translates to CASSLRPSGGNTQYF. Together with reference TRBV5-1 and TRBJ2-3, the CDR3 gives the full variable domain: KAGVTQTPRYLIKTRGQQVTLSCSPISGHRSVSWYQQTPGQGLQFLFEYFSETQRNKGNFPGRFSGRQFSNSRSEMNVSTLELGDSALYLCASSLRPSGGNTQYFGPGTRLTVL.

The CDR3 coding sequence is TGTGCCAGCAGTGTACAGGGGGCACCTTCACCCCTCCACTTT. It translates to CASSVQGAPSPLHF. V gene TRBV2 combines with J gene TRBJ1-6; 9 bases are a match to TRBD1. The CDR3 contains 14 residues. Germline CDR1 is SNHLY and CDR2 is FYNNEI. V lost 4 bases, J lost 9 bases, and 4 bases stayed unmatched.

V usage is TRBV25-1 and J usage is TRBJ1-6; D remains ambiguous. Trimming removed 6 bases at V and 7 bases at J, with 4 bases between. Germline V lookup: CDR1 MGHDK, CDR2 SYGVNS. The CDR3 is 11 amino acids. For the CDR3, the DNA is TGTGCCAGCAGGGGGAATTCACCCCTCCACTTT. This encodes CASRGNSPLHF.

This rearrangement joins TRBV3-1 (or the pseudogene TRBV3-2) to TRBJ2-5; weak D call: TRBD2 (5 bases). The CDR3 consists of 15 residues. Germline V gives CDR1 LGHDT, CDR2 YNNKEL (reference sequence). V gave up 2 bases and J gave up 5 bases, with 15 bases separating them. This CDR3 is CASSQSRGVSETQYF. In DNA, the CDR3 is TGTGCCAGCAGCCAATCCCGGGGAGTGAGCGAGACCCAGTACTTC.

The J gene is TRBJ1-2, the V gene TRBV5-4; D is unresolved. Germline CDR1 reads SGHNT; CDR2 reads YYREEE (reference sequence). The CDR3 is made up of 12 amino acids. V shed 0 bases and J shed 6 bases, with 6 bases lying between them. CDR3 DNA: TGTGCCAGCAGCTTGGTCGACGATGGCTACACCTTC. Its translation is CASSLVDDGYTF.

The rearrangement uses TRBV19 and TRBJ2-2; no clear D gene. Germline lookup yields CDR1 LNHDA and CDR2 SQIVND (reference sequence). V was shortened by 3 bases and J by 5 bases, with 10 bases between the two germline ends. CDR3 size: 14 residues. CDR3 DNA: TGTGCCAGTAGTATTCACAAGAAGACCGGGGAGCTGTTTTTT. It specifies CASSIHKKTGELFF.

V gene TRBV7-9 combines with J gene TRBJ2-3; D call uncertain. The ends were cut back, 5 bases at V and 6 bases at J, with 6 bases in the middle. Per germline, CDR1 SEHNR and CDR2 FQNEAQ (reference sequence). This CDR3 region has 11 residues. In DNA form, the CDR3 reads TGTGCCAGCAGCGTCAAGGATACGCAGTATTTT. Protein product: CASSVKDTQYF.

V and J are TRBV18 and TRBJ2-3; D is perhaps TRBD2 (6 bases). CDR1 is KGHSH and CDR2 is LQKENI in the germline V gene. Trimming stripped 3 bases from V and 0 bases from J, with 10 bases between. The CDR3 spans 15 residues. The DNA for the CDR3 is TGTGCCAGCTCACCTGCGGGGATTAGCACAGATACGCAGTATTTT. Encoded protein: CASSPAGISTDTQYF.

CDR3 bases: TGTGCCAGCAGCCAAGATGGGACTAGCGGGGGCGTAGAGACCCAGTACTTC. Protein: CASSQDGTSGGVETQYF. The V and J genes are TRBV4-2 and TRBJ2-5, with 14 bases fitting TRBD2. CDR1 is LGHNA, CDR2 YNFKEQ, per germline. The CDR3 loop spans 17 amino acids. After removal of 0 bases from V and 4 bases from J, the junction contained 4 bases not matched to a gene.

This sequence joins TRBV28 and TRBJ1-1; D is unresolved. CDR3 length: 12 amino acids. CDR1 and CDR2 (germline): MDHEN, SYDVKM. Trimming removed 6 bases at V and 4 bases at J, with 9 bases between. The CDR3 DNA reads as TGTGCCAGCAGCACGAGCACCACTGAAGCTTTCTTT. Translation gives CASSTSTTEAFF.

V is TRBV7-3 and J is TRBJ2-1; 7 bases are shared with TRBD2. The germline gives CDR1 SGHTA, CDR2 FQGTGA. The junction had 10 bases not matched to a gene; V was cut back by 4 bases and J by 4 bases. The length of the CDR3 is 16 residues. CDR3 protein: CASSSLFGGGYNEQFF. CDR3 DNA sequence: TGTGCCAGCAGCTCGCTGTTCGGCGGGGGTTACAATGAGCAGTTCTTC.

This clone turned up a few times. The V and J genes are TRBV7-9 and TRBJ1-2; weak D call: TRBD1 (5 bases). The CDR3 length is 13 residues. V lost 2 bases and J 6 bases, leaving 10 bases between the germline ends. Germline assignment: CDR1 SEHNR and CDR2 FQNEAQ (reference sequence). The CDR3 DNA is TGTGCCAGCAGCTTACAGGGAGTGGATGGCTACACCTTC. Its translation is CASSLQGVDGYTF.